This entry lists 13 T cell receptor beta chains sequenced from one sample in a study of shared clonotypes between healthy human individuals. TCRdb's table, derived via immunoSEQ multiplex PCR, lists solely in-frame clones and lacks some. The profile covers some 2,500,000 clones, with over 85% appearing a single time and around 0.4% taken by the ten largest. The specimen was naive CD4+ T cells from PBMCs. The subset was: CD45RA+ positively selected. These receptors were collected from a man between 18 and 29 years old in good health. Some clones in this sample may be carry-over from other donors' samples.

The rearrangement joins TRBV7-8 to TRBJ2-1; TRBD1 is a possible D gene (5 bases). This CDR3 spans 14 amino acids. Germline assignment: CDR1 SGHVS and CDR2 FQNEAQ. Trimming shortened V by 5 bases and J by 6 bases, and 14 bases separated the two germline ends. The CDR3 DNA reads TGTGCCAGCAGCCCACAGGATCCGGGCAATGAGCAGTTCTTC. Its protein is CASSPQDPGNEQFF.

The genes are TRBV5-1 and TRBJ2-3; TRBD2 matches at 8 bases. The V gene's germline CDR1 is SGHRS and CDR2 YFSETQ. The J segment lost 2 bases and the V segment lost 0 bases, leaving 8 bases of the junction unmatched. This CDR3 has 17 residues. CDR3 loop: CASSLATASGYTDTQYF. CDR3 nucleotides: TGCGCCAGCAGCTTGGCCACGGCTAGCGGGTACACAGATACGCAGTATTTT.

The genes are TRBV6-5 and TRBJ2-7; unclear D gene. CDR1 MNHEY and CDR2 SVGAGI come from the germline V gene. V was shortened by 1 base and J by 6 bases, with 10 bases between the two germline ends. This CDR3 is built from 13 residues. CDR3 region: CASSYLLASEQYF. In DNA, the CDR3 is TGTGCCAGCAGTTACTTGTTAGCTTCCGAGCAGTACTTC.

This chain links TRBV27 with TRBJ1-2; TRBD1 might be the D (5 bases). The ends were cut back, 10 bases at V and 5 bases at J, with 17 bases in the middle. Germline V gene lookup returns CDR1 MNHEY and CDR2 SMNVEV (reference sequence). The CDR3 is 13 amino acids. The CDR3 nucleotides are TGTGCCACCAGGGCGGCGGGGGGATATGGCTACACCTTC. Its translation: CATRAAGGYGYTF.

The chain employs TRBV4-1 and TRBJ2-7; 7 bases are shared with TRBD2. V lost 4 bases, J lost 3 bases, and 9 bases stayed unmatched. Per germline, CDR1 MGHRA and CDR2 YSYEKL. The CDR3 contains 15 residues. The CDR3 DNA sequence: TGCGCCAGCAGCCGAACGAAGGGACTAATCTACGAGCAGTACTTC. This sequence encodes CASSRTKGLIYEQYF.

The genes are TRBV19 and TRBJ2-3, with 7 bases identical to TRBD2. Germline CDR1 is LNHDA and CDR2 is SQIVND (reference sequence). The junction had 10 bases not matched to a gene; V was cut back by 0 bases and J by 7 bases. This CDR3 has 16 residues. CDR3 loop: CASSIDPAGKGHTQYF. DNA of the CDR3: TGTGCCAGTAGTATAGATCCAGCGGGGAAGGGTCATACGCAGTATTTT.

This clone was found once. The rearrangement uses TRBV7-2 and TRBJ2-7; possible D gene TRBD1, 5 bases. V was shortened by 3 bases and J by 0 bases, with 12 bases between the two germline ends. Germline V lookup: CDR1 SGHTA, CDR2 FQGNSA. CDR3 length: 15 amino acids. CDR3 coding DNA: TGTGCCAGCAGCTTGGCGGACACGGTCTCCTACGAGCAGTACTTC. Translation: CASSLADTVSYEQYF.

The V gene is TRBV19, the J gene TRBJ2-5; 10 bases match TRBD2. CDR3 size: 15 residues. The V segment lost 8 bases and the J segment 2 bases; nucleotides outside the gene matches: 8. CDR1 is LNHDA, CDR2 SQIVND, per germline (reference sequence). DNA for the CDR3: TGTGCCAGTTCCACCGGACTAGCGGAACAAGAGACCCAGTACTTC. Translation: CASSTGLAEQETQYF.

The rearrangement links TRBV6-5 to TRBJ2-3; weak D call: TRBD2 (6 bases). V lost 4 bases, J lost 1 base, and 12 bases lay in between. There are 15 residues in the CDR3. Germline values: CDR1 MNHEY, CDR2 SVGAGI. The CDR3 is CASSLSGLRTDTQYF. CDR3 nucleotides: TGTGCCAGCAGTTTATCGGGACTCCGCACAGATACGCAGTATTTT.

This rearrangement joins TRBV2 to TRBJ2-3, with 9 nucleotides matching TRBD2. Germline values: CDR1 SNHLY, CDR2 FYNNEI. The ends lost 3 bases at V and 6 bases at J; junction bases unmatched: 7. This CDR3 spans 15 amino acids. CDR3 sequence (DNA): TGTGCCAGCAGTGACCAACTAGCGGGCGTGGATACGCAGTATTTT. Translated: CASSDQLAGVDTQYF. The full variable domain, in which reference TRBV2 and TRBJ2-3 provide the parts outside the CDR3, is EPEVTQTPSHQVTQMGQEVILRCVPISNHLYFYWYRQILGQKVEFLVSFYNNEISEKSEIFDDQFSVERPDGSNFTLKIRSTKLEDSAMYFCASSDQLAGVDTQYFGPGTRLTVL.

The rearrangement links TRBV14 to TRBJ1-2; weak D call: TRBD1 (5 bases). The germline V gene has CDR1 SGHDN and CDR2 FVKESK. V was trimmed by 4 bases and J by 3 bases, leaving 12 bases between them. The CDR3 has 14 residues. The chain's CDR3 is CASSRGHFDYGYTF. CDR3 nucleotides: TGTGCCAGCAGCCGCGGACATTTTGACTATGGCTACACCTTC.

In DNA form, the CDR3 reads TGTGCCAGCAGTCCCTCGGGCAGGGCAGCCCAAGAGACCCAGTACTTC. Translated: CASSPSGRAAQETQYF. The rearrangement links TRBV28 to TRBJ2-5; D possibly corresponds to TRBD1 (5 bases). CDR1 is MDHEN and CDR2 is SYDVKM in the germline V gene. This CDR3 is 16 amino acids long. The ends were cut back, 5 bases at V and 1 base at J, with 17 bases in the middle.

The V call is TRBV29-1, the J call TRBJ2-6; tentatively, D is TRBD2 (5 bases). The V end lost 0 bases, the J end lost 4 bases, and 7 bases lay between the germline ends. Germline CDR1 SQVTM, CDR2 ANQGSEA. The length of the CDR3 is 14 residues. The CDR3 sequence: CSVEEGRGANVLTF. The CDR3 region has the DNA TGCAGCGTTGAAGAGGGGAGAGGGGCCAACGTCCTGACTTTC.